These 15 T cell receptor beta chains were all obtained from the same sample, sequenced in a study of cytomegalovirus exposure and HLA in healthy donors. A multiplex PCR was run with 60 Vbeta primers and 13 Jbeta primers. Sequencing was performed with immunoSEQ multiplex PCR; in TCRdb, only in-frame clones are kept and a portion is missing. The table includes tens of thousands of clones, roughly 78% detected once. What was sequenced was PBMCs. These receptors originate from a woman aged 40 to 50 in good health and CMV-seropositive.

V and J are TRBV4-3 and TRBJ2-5; 9 positions match TRBD2. The closer fit of TRBJ2-7 to the DNA end suggests the J call may be wrong. The CDR3 is 17 residues long. Per germline, CDR1 LGHNA and CDR2 YSLEER. This CDR3 reads CASSQDNLAGRSYEQYF. CDR3 coding DNA: TGCGCCAGCAGCCAAGATAACCTAGCGGGGCGGAGCTACGAGCAGTACTTC.

The rearrangement uses TRBV29-1 and TRBJ1-2; 7 nucleotides line up with TRBD1. Germline values: CDR1 SQVTM, CDR2 ANQGSEA. The V and J ends lost 7 bases and 3 bases, in that order; junction bases with no gene match: 8. The CDR3 loop spans 13 amino acids. The CDR3 region is CSGEIGTDYGYTF. For the CDR3, the DNA is TGCAGCGGAGAAATCGGGACAGACTATGGCTACACCTTC. Combining the CDR3 with reference TRBV29-1 and TRBJ1-2 gives the whole variable domain SAVISQKPSRDICQRGTSLTIQCQVDSQVTMMFWYRQQPGQSLTLIATANQGSEATYESGFVIDKFPISRPNLTFSTLTVSNMSPEDSSIYLCSGEIGTDYGYTFGSGTRLTVV.

The rearrangement uses TRBV10-3 and TRBJ2-1, with 9 bases lining up with TRBD2. Germline V gives CDR1 ENHRY, CDR2 SYGVKD. This CDR3 spans 15 amino acids. V shed 2 bases and J 7 bases; nucleotides not matched to a gene: 6. DNA for the CDR3: TGTGCCATCAGTGAGCCCCTAGCGGGAAAGAATGAGCAGTTCTTC. Its protein product is CAISEPLAGKNEQFF.

The J gene is TRBJ2-7, the V gene TRBV7-2; 7 bases line up with TRBD1. The V gene end was trimmed by 0 bases and the J gene end by 3 bases; junction bases not matched to a gene: 5. CDR3 length equals 15 residues. CDR1 is SGHTA, CDR2 FQGNSA, per germline. CDR3 loop: CASSLAGTEYYEQYF. In DNA form, the CDR3 reads TGTGCCAGCAGCTTAGCGGGGACAGAGTACTACGAGCAGTACTTC.

This clone showed up just once. The rearrangement links TRBV7-9 to TRBJ1-1, with 7 bases fitting TRBD1. The CDR3 extends over 17 amino acids. The J segment lost 1 base and the V segment lost 2 bases, leaving 10 bases of the junction unmatched. CDR1 and CDR2 from the germline V gene are SEHNR and FQNEAQ (reference sequence). The CDR3 nucleotides are TGTGCCAGCAGCTTATCTTTAAGATACAGGGGGAACACTGAAGCTTTCTTT. This gives the protein CASSLSLRYRGNTEAFF.

This chain joins TRBV7-2 and TRBJ1-2; 7 nucleotides align to TRBD1. Germline V CDR1 and CDR2: SGHTA, FQGNSA. Trimming at V came to 5 bases and at J to 4 bases, leaving 13 bases not matched to a gene. The CDR3 has 16 amino acids. CDR3 amino acids: CASSTRQGQGFYGYTF. The CDR3 DNA follows: TGTGCCAGCAGCACTCGACAGGGCCAAGGATTCTATGGCTACACCTTC.

CDR3 bases: TGCAGCGTTGCGGGCACTGAAGCTTTCTTT. This translates into CSVAGTEAFF. The chain has TRBV29-1 and TRBJ1-1; D is undetermined. The CDR3 runs 10 residues. Trimming took off 4 bases at V and 4 bases at J, with 4 bases between the two ends. CDR1 is SQVTM, CDR2 ANQGSEA, per germline.

J is TRBJ1-2 and V is TRBV7-2; a possible D gene is TRBD1 (6 bases). Trimming shortened V by 5 bases and J by 0 bases, and 13 bases separated the two germline ends. This CDR3 contains 15 residues. Germline loops: CDR1 SGHTA, CDR2 FQGNSA. CDR3 sequence (DNA): TGTGCCAGCAGCCTTCGGACAGTCTCTAACTATGGCTACACCTTC. Protein product: CASSLRTVSNYGYTF. The whole variable domain, remainder taken from reference TRBV7-2 and TRBJ1-2, is GAGVSQSPSNKVTEKGKDVELRCDPISGHTALYWYRQSLGQGLEFLIYFQGNSAPDKSGLPSDRFSAERTGGSVSTLTIQRTQQEDSAVYLCASSLRTVSNYGYTFGSGTRLTVV.

The J gene is TRBJ1-1, the V gene TRBV4-2, with a tentative D call TRBD1 (6 bases). This CDR3 is 16 amino acids long. Trimming cost V 4 bases and J 6 bases, with 21 bases left between them. The germline gives CDR1 LGHNA, CDR2 YNFKEQ. The CDR3 spells CASSPLGRRGGPEAFF. The CDR3 DNA reads as TGTGCCAGCAGCCCCCTCGGTCGTAGGGGGGGCCCTGAAGCTTTCTTT.

The V and J genes are TRBV11-3 and TRBJ2-7, with a tentative D call TRBD1 (6 bases). The V gene lost 6 bases and the J gene lost 1 base, with 13 bases spanning the gap. Per the germline V gene, CDR1 is SGHNT and CDR2 is YENEEA. This CDR3 spans 14 amino acids. Written as DNA, the CDR3 is TGTGCCAGCAGGTTACAGGGTTCTTCCTACGAGCAGTACTTC. The encoded protein is CASRLQGSSYEQYF. Full variable domain (rest looked up from reference TRBV11-3 and TRBJ2-7): EAGVVQSPRYKIIEKKQPVAFWCNPISGHNTLYWYLQNLGQGPELLIRYENEEAVDDSQLPKDRFSAERLKGVDSTLKIQPAELGDSAVYLCASRLQGSSYEQYFGPGTRLTVT.

The chain uses TRBV27 and TRBJ2-1; D is possibly TRBD1 (5 bases). V was trimmed by 4 bases and J by 10 bases, leaving 20 bases between them. This CDR3 is built from 15 residues. Per germline, CDR1 MNHEY and CDR2 SMNVEV (reference sequence). CDR3 DNA sequence: TGTGCCAGCAGTTCCGCCAGGGTTTATGGTAGCGAGCAGTTCTTC. Protein sequence: CASSSARVYGSEQFF.

The rearrangement links TRBV21-1 to TRBJ1-1; TRBD1 was called by the table and not checked on the DNA. TRBV21-1 is termed a pseudogene. CDR3 length: 17 amino acids. The CDR3, as DNA: TGTGCCAGCAGCAAAGTGTGTTCGGGACAGATGAACACTGAAGCTTTCTTT. It is translated as CASSKVCSGQMNTEAFF.

The V gene is TRBV7-2, the J gene TRBJ1-5; D is perhaps TRBD1 (5 bases). With 2 bases removed from V and 5 bases from J, the gap between germline ends came to 13 bases. The CDR3 is 15 residues long. Germline CDR1 is SGHTA and CDR2 is FQGNSA. The CDR3 sequence is CASSLMVGADQPQHF. Here the CDR3 DNA reads TGTGCCAGCAGCTTAATGGTAGGGGCGGATCAGCCCCAGCATTTT. Variable domain in full (rest from reference TRBV7-2 and TRBJ1-5): GAGVSQSPSNKVTEKGKDVELRCDPISGHTALYWYRQSLGQGLEFLIYFQGNSAPDKSGLPSDRFSAERTGGSVSTLTIQRTQQEDSAVYLCASSLMVGADQPQHFGDGTRLSIL.

The table lists this clone with a few counts. The chain employs TRBV27 and TRBJ1-1, with 9 bases aligning to TRBD1. The CDR3 contains 15 residues. The germline CDR1 and CDR2 sequences are MNHEY and SMNVEV (reference sequence). V dropped 5 bases and J dropped 2; count of bases not matched to a gene: 6. CDR3 protein: CASSQGTGKNTEAFF. CDR3 DNA sequence: TGTGCCAGCAGTCAGGGGACAGGGAAAAACACTGAAGCTTTCTTT.

This clone turned up a few times. The chain uses TRBV6-5 and TRBJ1-1; D is undetermined. The V end lost 2 bases, the J end lost 0 bases, and 4 bases lay between the germline ends. This CDR3 comprises 13 residues. Germline V gene data show CDR1 as MNHEY and CDR2 as SVGAGI. CDR3 DNA: TGTGCCAGCAGTTACACAGTGAACACTGAAGCTTTCTTT. This gives the protein CASSYTVNTEAFF.